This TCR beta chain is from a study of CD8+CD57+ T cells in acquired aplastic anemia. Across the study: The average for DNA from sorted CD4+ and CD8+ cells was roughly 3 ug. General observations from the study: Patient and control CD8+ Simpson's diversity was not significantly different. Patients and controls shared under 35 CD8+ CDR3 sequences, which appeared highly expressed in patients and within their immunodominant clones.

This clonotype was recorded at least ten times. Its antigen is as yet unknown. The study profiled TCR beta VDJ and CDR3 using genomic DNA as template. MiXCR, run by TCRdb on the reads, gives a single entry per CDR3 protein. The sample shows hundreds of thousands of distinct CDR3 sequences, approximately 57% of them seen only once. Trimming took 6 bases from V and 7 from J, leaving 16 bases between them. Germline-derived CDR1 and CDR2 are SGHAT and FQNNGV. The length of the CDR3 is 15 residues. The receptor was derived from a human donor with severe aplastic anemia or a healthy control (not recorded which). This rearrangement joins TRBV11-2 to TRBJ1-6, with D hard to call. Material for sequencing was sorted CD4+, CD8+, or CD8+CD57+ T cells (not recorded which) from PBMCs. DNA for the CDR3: TGTGCCAGCAGTTCCCCGATAGCGAAAAATTCACCCCTCCACTTT. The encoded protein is CASSSPIAKNSPLHF. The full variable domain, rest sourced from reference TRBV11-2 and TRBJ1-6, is EAGVAQSPRYKIIEKRQSVAFWCNPISGHATLYWYQQILGQGPKLLIQFQNNGVVDDSQLPKDRFSAERLKGVDSTLKIQPAKLEDSAVYLCASSSPIAKNSPLHFGNGTRLTVT.